The present TCR beta chain was sequenced within a study of cytomegalovirus exposure and HLA in healthy donors. The study, taken as a whole, reports: A previous analysis found most TCR beta V segments productive roughly 90% or roughly 30% of the time. Some V segments (TRBV6-2 and TRBV6-3 among them) were excluded as indistinguishable. Across donors, most TCRs were seen rarely, yet some public ones were widespread.

Concerning this clone itself: The antigen remains unidentified.

CDR1 is SNHLY and CDR2 is FYNNEI in the germline V gene. CDR3 length equals 15 residues. V dropped 4 bases and J dropped 2; count of bases not matched to a gene: 5. Primers for the PCR totalled 60 Vbeta and 13 Jbeta. Repertoires were generated with immunoSEQ multiplex PCR, while TCRdb's copy carries only in-frame clones and drops some. This sample has about 200,000 clones; 80% to 85% occur once, and the top ten carry 6.5%. Sequences were obtained from PBMCs. The sequence was collected from a woman aged 45-59 years in good health and CMV-seropositive. The chain recombines TRBV2 with TRBJ2-5; 9 bases match TRBD1. CDR3 coding DNA: TGTGCCAGCAGTGCGCTGGACAGGGGACAAGAGACCCAGTACTTC. This encodes CASSALDRGQETQYF.